This entry describes one T cell receptor beta chain. Profiling relied on immunoSEQ multiplex PCR, and the TCRdb table lists in-frame clones only, not all of them. The sample consists of tens of thousands of clones, about 86% of them appearing once. There are 14 residues in the CDR3. V lost 2 bases to trimming and J lost 4 bases; unmatched junction nucleotides: 2. Germline loops: CDR1 SGHRS, CDR2 YFSETQ. The data are from a study of blood T cell repertoires in COVID-19. The wider study: Sample material is recorded as cDNA or gDNA derived from T cells, B-cell-depleted T cells, or PBMCs.

The chain carries TRBV5-1 and TRBJ2-3; 9 bases fit TRBD1. The sample taken for sequencing was peripheral blood. This receptor was obtained from a woman aged 70-85 years with acute or convalescent COVID-19. The CDR3 DNA is TGCGCCAGCAGCTTTCGGACAGGGGCAGATACGCAGTATTTT. This encodes CASSFRTGADTQYF.